Listed below are T cell receptor beta chains from one sample, sequenced in a study of T cells in Graves' hyperthyroidism and ophthalmopathy. TCRdb re-analysed the multiplex PCR reads in MiXCR, keeping a single row per CDR3 protein. The sample lists roughly 500,000 distinct CDR3 sequences, about 16% occurring once. What was sequenced was blood. The receptors derive from a woman younger than 45 with Graves' ophthalmopathy. CDR3s include the opening cysteine and the closing phenylalanine or tryptophan. D genes are given only for firm matches. Size tells how often a clone was seen (once, few, many) or the class of an expanded clone, and some rows leave it out.

>few|TRBD1|TRBJ1-6|TRBV28
TGTGCCAGCAGTCCCGACAGGGGCTATAATTCACCCCTCCACTTT
CASSPDRGYNSPLHF
>-|-|TRBJ1-1|TRBV28
TGTGCCAGCAGTGGTGGACAGATGAACACTGAAGCTTTCTTT
CASSGGQMNTEAFF
>many|-|TRBJ2-1|TRBV11-1
TGTGCCAGCAGACCCGGGGGGCTCGGCTCCTACAATGAGCAGTTCTTC
CASRPGGLGSYNEQFF
>-|TRBD1|TRBJ2-3|TRBV6-5
TGTGCCAGCAGTTTCACCTCGGACAGGGCAGATACGCAGTATTTT
CASSFTSDRADTQYF
>few|TRBD2|TRBJ2-4|TRBV15
TGTGCCACCAGCAATAAGCGGGAGGCCGTAGCCAAAAACATTCAGTACTTC
CATSNKREAVAKNIQYF
>few|-|TRBJ1-2|TRBV5-5
TGTGCCAGCAGCTTTGAGGATACCGAGTATGGCTACACCTTC
CASSFEDTEYGYTF
>many|-|TRBJ2-5|TRBV7-2
TGTGCCAGCAGCTTTACCAGGTCAGAGACCCAGTACTTC
CASSFTRSETQYF
>many|TRBD1|TRBJ2-5|TRBV18
TGTGCCAGCTCACCCGCGGGGACAGGGACAGAGACCCAGTACTTC
CASSPAGTGTETQYF
>few|-|TRBJ2-3|TRBV28
TGTGCCAGCAGTTTTACAGGCTTCCGCACAGATACGCAGTATTTT
CASSFTGFRTDTQYF
>-|-|TRBJ2-1|TRBV7-8
TGTGCCAGCAGCTTAGAGCGGCCTAGCGATGAGCAGTTCTTC
CASSLERPSDEQFF
>-|TRBD2|TRBJ2-5|TRBV7-2
TGTGCCAGCAGCAAAGGGGGACTAGCGGGAGTGGAGACCCAGTACTTC
CASSKGGLAGVETQYF
>few|TRBD2|TRBJ2-7|TRBV5-8
TGTGCCAGCAGCATCCTAGCGGGGGTCTCCGAGCAGTACTTC
CASSILAGVSEQYF